The next 30 T cell receptor beta chains were all read from a single sample in a study of liver allograft versus peripheral blood T cells. At the level of the study: Intrahepatic T cell receptor repertoires from transplanted livers were compared against repertoires in recipients' peripheral blood.

TCRdb processed the reads anew with MiXCR; each CDR3 protein has one entry. The sample shows approximately 10,000 distinct CDR3 sequences, roughly 18% of them seen only once. The receptors were gathered from a human patient who had a liver transplant. Some of the T cells might come from the graft donor.

Notes on this clonotype: Because the CDR3 is missing its conserved closing phenylalanine or tryptophan, this is likely a read error. The DNA is left out, because the CDR3 cannot be placed on it with certainty; the CDR3 is given as TCRdb lists it. This chain links TRBV19 with TRBJ1-2; the D call in the table, TRBD1, was not verified against the DNA. The CDR3 extends over 12 residues, inclusive of both ends. Germline CDR1 is LNHDA and CDR2 is SQIVND (reference sequence). The CDR3 sequence: CASSEKDRSLYL.

This clonotype was picked up a small number of times. The chain uses TRBV19 and TRBJ2-1, with a weak D call TRBD2 (5 bases). V was shortened by 4 bases and J by 3 bases, with 7 bases between the two germline ends. The CDR3 has 13 residues. Germline V gives CDR1 LNHDA, CDR2 SQIVND (reference sequence). This CDR3 reads CASSSRGYNEQFF. The CDR3 coding sequence is TGTGCCAGTAGTAGCCGGGGCTACAATGAGCAGTTCTTC. Filled out from reference TRBV19 and TRBJ2-1, the complete variable domain reads DGGITQSPKYLFRKEGQNVTLSCEQNLNHDAMYWYRQDPGQGLRLIYYSQIVNDFQKGDIAEGYSVSREKKESFPLTVTSAQKNPTAFYLCASSSRGYNEQFFGPGTRLTVL.

The chain employs TRBV12-3 or TRBV12-4 and TRBJ1-4, with D maybe TRBD1 (5 bases). The CDR3 extends over 13 amino acids. V dropped 6 bases and J dropped 6 bases, with 11 bases sitting between them. This CDR3 reads CASSRDFHEKLFF. CDR3 in DNA: TGTGCCAGCAGCCGGGACTTCCATGAAAAACTGTTTTTT.

This clonotype was recorded at least ten times. The J gene is TRBJ1-2, the V gene TRBV7-2; 8 positions agree with TRBD1. V gave up 5 bases and J gave up 11 bases; unmatched junction bases: 16. This CDR3 is 15 amino acids long. CDR1 is SGHTA and CDR2 is FQGNSA in the germline V gene. CDR3 coding DNA: TGTGCCAGCAGCCCCCGTCAACTAACAGGGGGTGGGTACACCTTC. Translation gives CASSPRQLTGGGYTF.

This clonotype was seen at least ten times. The rearrangement joins TRBV6-1 to TRBJ2-5; 7 nucleotides align to TRBD2. This CDR3 contains 14 residues. Germline-derived CDR1 and CDR2 are MNHNS and SASEGT. J gave up 5 bases and V 7 bases, and 10 bases lay outside the gene matches. CDR3 amino acids: CASTPWGGVETQYF. In DNA form, the CDR3 reads TGTGCCAGCACCCCTTGGGGGGGGGTGGAGACCCAGTACTTC.

This clonotype was detected many times. The chain carries TRBV6-5 and TRBJ2-7, with TRBD1 as a possible D gene (5 bases). The germline V gene encodes CDR1 MNHEY and CDR2 SVGAGI. The CDR3 has 12 residues. Trimming removed 4 bases at V and 5 bases at J, with 9 bases between. DNA of the CDR3: TGTGCCAGCAGTTCCCAGGGTAACGAGCAGTACTTC. Its protein is CASSSQGNEQYF.

This clonotype is categorized as medium-sized (0.01 to 0.1%). The rearrangement links TRBV29-1 to TRBJ1-1; unclear D gene. The germline CDR1 and CDR2 sequences are SQVTM and ANQGSEA. Deletions cut 6 bases from V and 11 bases from J, with 13 bases between. The CDR3 has 10 amino acids. The CDR3 here is CSVSTNHAFF. The CDR3 nucleotides read TGCAGCGTATCTACAAACCACGCTTTCTTT.

In its sample, this clonotype is medium-sized. V gene TRBV7-2 combines with J gene TRBJ1-1, with a tentative D call TRBD1 (6 bases). The ends were cut back, 5 bases at V and 5 bases at J, with 18 bases in the middle. Germline values: CDR1 SGHTA, CDR2 FQGNSA. The CDR3 is 15 residues long. The CDR3 sequence is CASSLTRGEGTEAFF. The CDR3 DNA is TGTGCCAGCAGCCTAACCAGGGGCGAGGGGACTGAAGCTTTCTTT. Full variable domain (rest looked up from reference TRBV7-2 and TRBJ1-1): GAGVSQSPSNKVTEKGKDVELRCDPISGHTALYWYRQSLGQGLEFLIYFQGNSAPDKSGLPSDRFSAERTGGSVSTLTIQRTQQEDSAVYLCASSLTRGEGTEAFFGQGTRLTVV.

This clonotype rates as medium-sized. The rearrangement uses TRBV24-1 and TRBJ1-2; D gene ambiguous. V dropped 0 bases and J dropped 8 bases, with 6 bases sitting between them. Germline V gives CDR1 KGHDR, CDR2 SFDVKD. The CDR3 extends over 12 amino acids. DNA of the CDR3: TGTGCCACCAGTGATTTGCTAAGAGGCTACACCTTC. Protein: CATSDLLRGYTF.

The V call is TRBV19, the J call TRBJ1-5, with D uncertain. Germline V gene sequence: CDR1 LNHDA, CDR2 SQIVND (reference sequence). V shed 5 bases and J shed 0 bases, with 8 bases lying between them. The length of the CDR3 is 14 residues. The CDR3: CASSPGYSNQPQHF. CDR3 coding DNA: TGTGCCAGTAGTCCCGGATATAGCAATCAGCCCCAGCATTTT.

This clonotype is termed medium-sized. This rearrangement joins TRBV6-1 to TRBJ2-7; D is unclear. V lost 3 bases, J lost 0 bases, and 12 bases lay in between. Germline lookup yields CDR1 MNHNS and CDR2 SASEGT. The length of the CDR3 is 15 residues. CDR3 nucleotides: TGTGCCAGCAGTGATGCAAGGAAGAGCTCCTACGAGCAGTACTTC. Translation gives CASSDARKSSYEQYF.

This clonotype is termed medium-sized. The V call is TRBV6-1, the J call TRBJ1-2, with D possibly matching TRBD1 (5 bases). The V and J ends lost 7 bases and 7 bases respectively, with 10 bases between them. CDR1 is MNHNS, CDR2 SASEGT, per germline. The CDR3 runs 11 residues. The CDR3 is CASTGVAGYTF. CDR3 nucleotide sequence: TGTGCCAGCACGGGGGTAGCTGGCTACACCTTC.

About this clonotype: At one of its ends the junction is not consistent with the germline gene, which may arise from a read error. This chain joins TRBV27 and TRBJ2-7; possible D gene TRBD1, 5 bases. The CDR3 totals 16 residues. Germline V gene data show CDR1 as MNHEY and CDR2 as SMNVEV (reference sequence). CDR3 protein: CASSFKGSSGFYEQSF. Here the CDR3 DNA reads TGTGCCAGCAGTTTTAAGGGATCCTCAGGGTTTTACGAGCAGTCCTTC.

The rearrangement uses TRBV6-1 and TRBJ1-5; D is ambiguous. This CDR3 contains 13 residues. The V and J ends lost 6 bases and 7 bases respectively, with 13 bases between them. CDR1 MNHNS and CDR2 SASEGT come from the germline V gene. The CDR3 coding sequence is TGTGCCAGCAGACCTCCTGGCGACCAGCCCCAGCATTTT. Translated: CASRPPGDQPQHF.

The V call is TRBV30, the J call TRBJ2-6; D is ambiguous. The germline gives CDR1 GTSNPN, CDR2 SVGIG (reference sequence). The CDR3 length is 13 residues. Trimming left V 4 bases short and J 1 base short, with 5 bases between. As DNA, the CDR3 is TGTGCCTGGAATCCGTCTGGGGCCAACGTCCTGACTTTC. This translates into CAWNPSGANVLTF.

The table lists this clonotype with many counts. V and J are TRBV19 and TRBJ2-3; possible D gene TRBD2, 6 bases. CDR1 and CDR2 (germline): LNHDA, SQIVND (reference sequence). V was shortened by 8 bases and J by 0 bases, with 9 bases between the two germline ends. CDR3 length equals 13 residues. CDR3 residues: CASGAGSTDTQYF. In DNA, the CDR3 is TGTGCCAGTGGGGCGGGGAGCACAGATACGCAGTATTTT.

A word on this clonotype: This sequence may be a read error, since a much larger clone differs from it by one base. The CDR3 spells CATKGYCEQYF. The CDR3 DNA is TGTGCCACAAAGGGGTATTGCGAGCAGTACTTC. This rearrangement joins TRBV19 to TRBJ2-7, with D tentatively TRBD1 (5 bases). Germline V gene lookup returns CDR1 LNHDA and CDR2 SQIVND (reference sequence). The CDR3 extends over 11 amino acids. Trimming shortened V by 10 bases and J by 6 bases, and 13 bases separated the two germline ends.

This clonotype is medium-sized (0.01 to 0.1%). The chain has TRBV5-6 and TRBJ2-2; D is possibly TRBD2 (5 bases). CDR1 SGHDT and CDR2 YYEEEE come from the germline V gene. This CDR3 spans 13 amino acids. Trimming removed 0 bases from V and 5 bases from J, with 5 bases in between. The CDR3 sequence: CASSLGRTGELFF. The CDR3 DNA reads as TGTGCCAGCAGCTTGGGGAGGACCGGGGAGCTGTTTTTT.

This clonotype is classed as medium-sized. The V call is TRBV18, the J call TRBJ1-3, with D uncertain. CDR3 length: 16 amino acids. Germline CDR1 KGHSH, CDR2 LQKENI. The germline V and J ends were trimmed by 3 bases and 0 bases, with 12 bases remaining between them. CDR3 in amino acids: CASSPTNSLSGNTIYF. For the CDR3, the DNA is TGTGCCAGCTCACCGACAAACAGCCTCTCTGGAAACACCATATATTTT.

This chain connects TRBV6-5 to TRBJ2-7; the match to TRBD1 covers 7 bases. The CDR3 runs 16 residues. Trimming cost V 0 bases and J 5 bases; bases outside gene matches: 10. Germline V gives CDR1 MNHEY, CDR2 SVGAGI. CDR3 in amino acids: CASSYSYRTGVDEQYF. DNA of the CDR3: TGTGCCAGCAGTTACTCTTACCGGACAGGCGTGGACGAGCAGTACTTC.

At least ten counts were recorded for this clonotype. The V call is TRBV13, the J call TRBJ1-3; D perhaps matches TRBD1 (6 bases). The V end was cut by 3 bases, the J end by 7 bases, with 7 bases between. Germline V gene lookup returns CDR1 PRHDT and CDR2 FYEKMQ (reference sequence). The CDR3 consists of 12 residues. This chain's CDR3 is CASSLGGNTIYF. As DNA, the CDR3 is TGTGCCAGCAGCTTGGGGGGCAACACCATATATTTT.

The chain links TRBV7-2 to TRBJ2-7, with no clear D. The CDR3 length is 14 residues. In germline, CDR1 is SGHTA, CDR2 FQGNSA. The ends were cut back, 0 bases at V and 7 bases at J, with 13 bases in the middle. CDR3 nucleotides: TGTGCCAGCAGCTTAGCGCGAGGCGTGGGTGAGCAGTACTTC. Protein sequence: CASSLARGVGEQYF. The full variable domain, rest sourced from reference TRBV7-2 and TRBJ2-7, is GAGVSQSPSNKVTEKGKDVELRCDPISGHTALYWYRQSLGQGLEFLIYFQGNSAPDKSGLPSDRFSAERTGGSVSTLTIQRTQQEDSAVYLCASSLARGVGEQYFGPGTRLTVT.

This clonotype ranks as medium-sized. CDR3 DNA: TGTGCCAGCAGTGAAAGGTGGGGTTTTAACACCATATATTTT. It codes for CASSERWGFNTIYF. This chain connects TRBV6-1 to TRBJ1-3; D gene ambiguous. Germline V gene sequence: CDR1 MNHNS, CDR2 SASEGT. V gave up 2 bases and J gave up 7 bases, with 12 bases separating them. This CDR3 comprises 14 residues.

This clonotype was seen more than once but under ten times. V is TRBV7-9 and J is TRBJ1-3, with D hard to call. This CDR3 is built from 14 residues. Trimming left V 7 bases short and J 0 bases short, with 10 bases between. Germline assignment: CDR1 SEHNR and CDR2 FQNEAQ (reference sequence). Written as DNA, the CDR3 is TGTGCCAGCACTTCGTTCAGCTCTGGAAACACCATATATTTT. Protein product: CASTSFSSGNTIYF.

By share of the sample, this clonotype is medium-sized. This chain uses TRBV6-2 or TRBV6-3 with TRBJ1-2; a weak D match, TRBD1 (5 bases). Germline-derived CDR1 and CDR2 are MNHEY and SVGEGT. CDR3 size: 11 residues. Trimming shortened V by 11 bases and J by 8 bases, and 15 bases separated the two germline ends. The CDR3 sequence: CAVPGLGGYTF. The CDR3, as DNA: TGTGCCGTTCCGGGACTCGGAGGCTACACCTTC.

V and J are TRBV12-3 or TRBV12-4 and TRBJ1-2; 7 bases agree with TRBD1. The CDR3 is 15 residues long. The V segment lost 6 bases and the J segment 7 bases; nucleotides outside the gene matches: 14. The CDR3 DNA follows: TGTGCCAGCAGAGCGACAGGGAAAAGGGGGGGTGGCTACACCTTC. Amino acid sequence: CASRATGKRGGGYTF.

This clonotype was observed a handful of times. Here the CDR3 reads CASSIRVNQKDIQYF. Here the CDR3 DNA reads TGTGCCAGCTCAATCAGGGTTAACCAAAAGGACATTCAGTACTTC. The chain has TRBV18 and TRBJ2-4; D perhaps matches TRBD1 (5 bases). CDR3 size: 15 residues. Trimming stripped 5 bases from V and 8 bases from J, with 19 bases between. Germline assignment: CDR1 KGHSH and CDR2 LQKENI.

As to this clonotype: A much larger clone sits a single nucleotide away, making a read error possible. The rearrangement joins TRBV27 to TRBJ2-7; D possibly corresponds to TRBD1 (6 bases). CDR3 length: 15 amino acids. The germline CDR1 and CDR2 sequences are MNHEY and SMNVEV (reference sequence). The CDR3 DNA reads as TGTGCCAGCAGTTTTTTCAGGACAGAAACCTACGAGCAGAACTTC. This translates into CASSFFRTETYEQNF.

In this sample, this clonotype turned up many times. The chain employs TRBV29-1 and TRBJ1-2, with D hard to call. The CDR3 is 10 amino acids. Per the germline V gene, CDR1 is SQVTM and CDR2 is ANQGSEA. V gave up 3 bases and J gave up 8 bases, with 7 bases separating them. The CDR3 DNA follows: TGCAGCGTTGACTTGGGCGGCTACACCTTC. Translation: CSVDLGGYTF.

This sequence joins TRBV29-1 and TRBJ2-1; 9 bases are shared with TRBD1. The V and J ends lost 4 bases and 7 bases, in that order; junction bases with no gene match: 14. This CDR3 comprises 16 residues. The V gene's germline CDR1 is SQVTM and CDR2 ANQGSEA. The CDR3 bases are TGCAGCGTTGTTGGGGTCACAGGGGGCGCGAGGAATGAGCAGTTCTTC. Protein product: CSVVGVTGGARNEQFF.